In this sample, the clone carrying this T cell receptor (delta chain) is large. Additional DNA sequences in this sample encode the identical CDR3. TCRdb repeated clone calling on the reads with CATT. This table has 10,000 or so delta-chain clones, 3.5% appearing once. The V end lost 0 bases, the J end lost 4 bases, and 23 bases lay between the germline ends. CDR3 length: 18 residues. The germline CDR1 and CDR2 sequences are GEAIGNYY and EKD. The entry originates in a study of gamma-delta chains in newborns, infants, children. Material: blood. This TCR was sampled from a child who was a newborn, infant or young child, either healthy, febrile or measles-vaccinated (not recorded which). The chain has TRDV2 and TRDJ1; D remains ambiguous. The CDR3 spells CACDTVATLGPRVDKLIF. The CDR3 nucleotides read TGTGCCTGTGACACCGTAGCCACCCTCGGGCCCCGTGTCGATAAACTCATCTTT.